The 9 T cell receptor beta chains below all came from one sample that was sequenced in a study of tumor-infiltrating lymphocytes in primary liver carcinoma. Total RNA (around 500 ng) served as template for TCR beta cDNA synthesis primed by a constant-region primer. Three nested multiplex PCR rounds, a slightly modified ARM-PCR method, built the TCR beta libraries. Each of the first two PCR rounds ran around 10 cycles with TRBV1-TRBV30 forward and C-beta reverse primers. TCRdb reprocessed the multiplex PCR reads with MiXCR, giving one entry per CDR3 protein. The sample has approximately 300,000 distinct CDR3 sequences; over 55% are singletons. Unsorted whole blood served as the source of blood RNA, and germline DNA was extracted as well. The sample consisted of peripheral blood. Source of these receptors: a middle-aged man with primary liver carcinoma and hepatitis B virus infection.

This chain joins TRBV12-3 or TRBV12-4 and TRBJ2-7; tentative D call: TRBD1 (6 bases). V lost 6 bases and J lost 6, with 15 bases in between. This CDR3 spans 13 amino acids. DNA of the CDR3: TGTGCCAGCAGGCCAGGGGCTGCGTGCGAGCAGTACTTC. Residues: CASRPGAACEQYF.

On this clonotype: An end of the junction differs from the germline gene, which may be a read error. This chain joins TRBV11-2 and TRBJ2-5, with 14 bases lining up with TRBD2. Germline V CDR1 and CDR2: SGHAT, FQNNGV. The CDR3 runs to 17 residues. CDR3 nucleotides: TGTGCCAACAGCCCAGGGACTAGCGGGAGTCCTTTGGAGACCCAGTACTTC. It specifies CANSPGTSGSPLETQYF.

As concerns this clonotype: A much larger clone lies a single base off, so this may be a read error. This chain connects TRBV6-6 to TRBJ2-2, with D possibly matching TRBD2 (5 bases). Germline V gene data show CDR1 as MNHNY and CDR2 as SVGAGI (reference sequence). Trimming stripped 8 bases from V and 4 bases from J, with 17 bases between. This CDR3 is built from 15 residues. CDR3 sequence: CASGRTPEATGELFF. CDR3 in DNA: TGTGCCAGCGGTCGTACGCCGGAGGCCACCGGGGAGCTGTTTTTT.

Of note for this clonotype: A read error may explain this, as a much larger clone is one base away. This chain joins TRBV29-1 and TRBJ2-5, with 7 bases aligning to TRBD1. The CDR3 extends over 15 amino acids. Germline V gene data show CDR1 as SQVTM and CDR2 as ANQGSEA. The CDR3 DNA follows: TGCAACGTTGCTCCCGTACAGGGGTCCGGGAAGACCCAGTACTTC. Protein sequence: CNVAPVQGSGKTQYF.

This chain connects TRBV29-1 to TRBJ2-7; a possible D gene is TRBD2 (5 bases). V lost 8 bases and J lost 5, with 19 bases in between. The CDR3 has 13 amino acids. From germline, CDR1 is SQVTM and CDR2 ANQGSEA. Written as DNA, the CDR3 is TGCAGCATCATAGCAGGAGGTGTCAACGAGCAGTACTTC. Its translation is CSIIAGGVNEQYF.

The gene calls are TRBV7-9 and TRBJ2-5; D gene ambiguous. The CDR3 consists of 11 residues. CDR1 and CDR2 (germline): SEHNR, FQNEAQ (reference sequence). V lost 2 bases, J lost 7 bases, and 5 bases lay in between. CDR3 nucleotides: TGTGCCAGCAGCTTAAAGGCGACCCAGTACTTC. Amino acids: CASSLKATQYF.

Turning to this clonotype: Being one base from a much bigger clone, this may be a read error. The chain links TRBV6-1 to TRBJ1-1; D is ambiguous. Germline CDR1 reads MNHNS; CDR2 reads SASEGT. This CDR3 region has 14 residues. The CDR3 nucleotides are TGTACCAGCAGTGAACATTCCAGAGATAGTAGTGCTTTCTTT. Protein: CTSSEHSRDSSAFF.

To note about this clonotype: A clone one base away is much larger, so this may be a read error. CDR3 sequence: CASSWGTRGRKTQYF. The CDR3 bases are TGTGCCAGCAGCTGGGGGACTCGGGGCAGAAAGACCCAGTACTTC. The chain links TRBV5-4 to TRBJ2-5, with a weak D call TRBD2 (6 bases). V shed 3 bases and J shed 6 bases, with 18 bases lying between them. Looked up from germline, CDR1 is SGHNT and CDR2 is YYREEE (reference sequence). CDR3 length: 15 amino acids.

The V call is TRBV4-1, the J call TRBJ2-1, with 9 bases matching TRBD1. Germline CDR1 and CDR2: MGHRA and YSYEKL. The CDR3 length is 16 residues. Unmatched junction bases numbered 5, after V lost 1 base and J lost 4 bases. This CDR3 reads CASSQGEGQGYNEQFF. DNA of the CDR3: TGCGCCAGCAGCCAAGGGGAGGGACAGGGATACAATGAGCAGTTCTTC.